This T cell receptor beta chain originates from a study of identifying expanded T cells in peripheral blood. Per the germline V gene, CDR1 is SGHRS and CDR2 is YFSETQ. This CDR3 is built from 16 residues. Trimming cost V 1 base and J 4 bases, with 17 bases left between them. A word on this clone: Its antigen is undetermined.

Study results and limitations: Variance in clone template counts between approximately 2-week samples significantly increased with total template count across all healthy donors.

Profiled with immunoSEQ multiplex PCR; TCRdb holds only in-frame clones, not every one. The repertoire holds approximately 100,000 clones, around nine tenths seen once, with approximately 16% in the top ten. Sequenced material: blood. The rearrangement links TRBV5-1 to TRBJ2-5, with D maybe TRBD2 (6 bases). The TCR was taken from a person between 18 and 69 years old in good health. Here the CDR3 DNA reads TGCGCCAGCAGCTTGTCGGGCGGGAACCTCCCAGAGACCCAGTACTTC. Protein product: CASSLSGGNLPETQYF.